This T cell receptor (beta chain) emerged from a study of metastatic and nonmetastatic thyroid tumors. Overall study context: Repertoire comparisons spanned blood and tumor or nodule tissue from malignant and benign thyroid patients. Whole-study results and caveats: Reports indicated that malignant thyroid tumors showed significantly higher TCR beta diversity than benign nodules did, in blood and tumor.

There are many counts of this clone. Its antigen is unidentified. Every patient was untreated before thyroid surgery. Per the original data handling: The distant-metastasis classifier for papillary thyroid cancer was built from CDR3 differences across clinicopathological groups. TCRdb re-clonotyped the PCR reads through MiXCR. These V and J calls are TCRdb output, not the study's own analysis. The repertoire holds roughly 20,000 clones, with around 16% as singletons. The sequence was collected from a female donor with papillary thyroid cancer or a benign thyroid nodule (not recorded which). Some clones in this sample may be carry-over from other donors' samples. Sequencing input: tumor tissue.

The CDR3 region is CASSRIPGDGGTEAFF. In DNA form, the CDR3 reads TGCGCCAGCAGCCGGATTCCCGGGGACGGAGGGACTGAAGCTTTCTTT. V gene TRBV5-1 combines with J gene TRBJ1-1, with a tentative D call TRBD1 (5 bases). V was pared by 4 bases and J by 5 bases, with 21 bases between. The CDR3 length is 16 residues. Germline CDR1 reads SGHRS; CDR2 reads YFSETQ.